What follows is one T cell receptor (beta chain) and its context. This sample is drawn from a study of T cells after yellow fever vaccination. One entry per CDR3 protein, called by TCRdb with MiXCR from the 5' RACE reads. Altogether around 320,000 distinct CDR3 sequences are present, approximately 10% being singletons, with the ten largest covering around 3.3%. Germline V gene data show CDR1 as SGHRS and CDR2 as YFSETQ. This CDR3 comprises 13 residues. V shed 3 bases, J shed 5 bases, and the junction held 4 bases outside the gene matches. The specimen was CD4+ T cells sorted from PBMCs, collected 5 days after the yellow fever booster vaccination. V gene TRBV5-1 combines with J gene TRBJ1-1; TRBD1 matches 7 bases. The receptor was derived from a man younger than 30 who received the YFV17D yellow fever vaccine. CDR3 loop: CASSSQGMTEAFF. The CDR3 DNA is TGCGCCAGCAGCTCACAGGGGATGACTGAAGCTTTCTTT.